Below, one T cell receptor (beta chain) is given with its context. The data were taken from a study of OX40 agonist ivuxolimab in advanced cancers. The repertoire was sequenced with immunoSEQ multiplex PCR; TCRdb's copy has only in-frame clones and lacks some. The repertoire holds more than 50,000 clones, with roughly nine tenths as singletons. After removal of 3 bases from V and 0 bases from J, the junction contained 7 bases not matched to a gene. Germline CDR1 reads SGHDT; CDR2 reads YYEEEE. The CDR3 is 17 residues long. The sequencing here drew on CD4+ or CD8+ T cells sorted from blood, taken in a trial of the OX40 agonist ivuxolimab. The TCR sequence derives from an adult with an advanced solid tumor such as melanoma, head and neck, liver or kidney cancer. The rearrangement uses TRBV5-6 and TRBJ1-4, with 8 bases aligning to TRBD1. CDR3 residues: CASSSFLDRATNEKLFF. CDR3 bases: TGTGCCAGCAGCTCTTTCCTGGACAGGGCAACTAATGAAAAACTGTTTTTT.